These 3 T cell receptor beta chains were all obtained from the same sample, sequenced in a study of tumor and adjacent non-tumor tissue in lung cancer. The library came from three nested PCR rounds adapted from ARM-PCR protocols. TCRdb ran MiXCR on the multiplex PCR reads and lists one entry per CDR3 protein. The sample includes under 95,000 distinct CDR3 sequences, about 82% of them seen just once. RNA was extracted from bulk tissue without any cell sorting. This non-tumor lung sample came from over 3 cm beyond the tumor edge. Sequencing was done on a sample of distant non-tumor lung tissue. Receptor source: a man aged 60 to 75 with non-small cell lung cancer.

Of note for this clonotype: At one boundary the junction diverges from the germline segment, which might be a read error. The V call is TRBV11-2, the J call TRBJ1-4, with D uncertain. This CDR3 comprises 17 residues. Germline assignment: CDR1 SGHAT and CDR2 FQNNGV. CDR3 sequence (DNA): TGTGCCAGCAGCTTAGTCACGCAGCGTGGTTCTAATGAAAGACTGTTTTTT. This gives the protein CASSLVTQRGSNERLFF.

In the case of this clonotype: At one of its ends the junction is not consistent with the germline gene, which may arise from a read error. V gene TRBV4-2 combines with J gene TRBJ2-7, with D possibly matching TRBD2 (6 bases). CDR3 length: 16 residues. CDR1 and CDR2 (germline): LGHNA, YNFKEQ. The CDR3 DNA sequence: TGTGCTAGCGGCCAATATAGAGGCTTCCCCCCCCACGAGCGGTACTTC. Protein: CASGQYRGFPPHERYF.

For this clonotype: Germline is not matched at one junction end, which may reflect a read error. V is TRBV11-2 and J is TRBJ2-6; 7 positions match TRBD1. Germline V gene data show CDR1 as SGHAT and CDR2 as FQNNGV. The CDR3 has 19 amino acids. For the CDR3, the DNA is TGTACCAGCAGCTTAGTTCCAAAGGACAGGCCCGCTGGGACCAACGTCCTGACTTTC. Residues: CTSSLVPKDRPAGTNVLTF. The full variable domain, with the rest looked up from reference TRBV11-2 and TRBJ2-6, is EAGVAQSPRYKIIEKRQSVAFWCNPISGHATLYWYQQILGQGPKLLIQFQNNGVVDDSQLPKDRFSAERLKGVDSTLKIQPAKLEDSAVYLCTSSLVPKDRPAGTNVLTFGAGSRLTVL.